The 6 T cell receptor beta chains below all came from one sample that was sequenced in a study of blood T cells in healthy people across ages. With a J-beta primer mix and a sample-barcoded 5' primer, a second PCR ran roughly 6 to 11 cycles. MiXCR, run by TCRdb on the 5' RACE reads, gives a single entry per CDR3 protein. The table records 1.5 million to 2 million distinct CDR3 sequences, approximately 50% of them present only once. Sequencing was carried out using blood. The receptors were gathered from a woman between 40 and 50 years old in good health.

Comment on this clonotype: A read error may produce the germline difference seen at one junction end. J is TRBJ2-3 and V is TRBV7-3; 11 bases match TRBD1. Germline V gene data show CDR1 as SGHTA and CDR2 as FQGTGA. This CDR3 region has 14 residues. CDR3 bases: TGTGCCAGCAGCCGGGACAGGGGGTCAGATATGCAGTATTTT. Translating it yields CASSRDRGSDMQYF.

The sample holds a few counts of this clonotype. The gene calls are TRBV20-1 and TRBJ2-7; TRBD1 matches at 7 bases. V lost 6 bases, J lost 3 bases, and 8 bases stayed unmatched. The CDR3 extends over 13 amino acids. In germline, CDR1 is DFQATT, CDR2 SNEGSKA (reference sequence). The CDR3 DNA reads as TGCAGTGCGAATCCGGGACAGCACTACGAGCAGTACTTC. This gives the protein CSANPGQHYEQYF.

In its sample, this clonotype was seen a few times. This sequence joins TRBV4-3 and TRBJ2-6; D not resolved. Between the trimmed V and J ends, which lost 4 bases and 3 bases, there was a span of 10 bases. The germline gives CDR1 LGHNA, CDR2 YSLEER. This CDR3 comprises 15 residues. The CDR3 coding sequence is TGCGCCAGCAGCCCCCAGGTGTATGGGGCCAACGTCCTGACTTTC. Translating gives CASSPQVYGANVLTF.

Concerning this clonotype itself: The junction departs from germline at one end; a sequencing error may be responsible. The V and J genes are TRBV27 and TRBJ1-2, with a weak D call TRBD1 (6 bases). Germline V CDR1 and CDR2: MNHEY, SMNVEV (reference sequence). The CDR3 consists of 14 residues. CDR3 residues: CACRPGVPNYGYTF. The CDR3 region has the DNA TGTGCCTGCAGACCAGGGGTGCCTAACTATGGCTACACCTTC.

The chain has TRBV4-1 and TRBJ2-1; no clear D. This CDR3 is 12 amino acids long. Germline lookup yields CDR1 MGHRA and CDR2 YSYEKL. V lost 8 bases and J lost 8, with 13 bases in between. The CDR3 loop is CASSLLDDEQFF. The DNA for the CDR3 is TGCGCCAGCTCTTTGTTGGATGATGAGCAGTTCTTC.

This clonotype appeared a few times. This chain joins TRBV7-2 and TRBJ2-1, with TRBD2 identical over 8 bases. The CDR3 runs to 16 residues. The ends lost 5 bases at V and 5 bases at J; junction bases unmatched: 11. Germline CDR1 SGHTA, CDR2 FQGNSA. CDR3 sequence: CASSHFKGGGNNEQFF. The CDR3 DNA reads TGTGCCAGCAGCCACTTCAAAGGCGGGGGGAACAATGAGCAGTTCTTC.